The present TCR beta chain was sequenced within a study of shared clonotypes between healthy human individuals. It was at deep level that the assay was run. Original analysis: For the immunoSEQ data, sequences were junction-only without quality scores, so filtering differed. Repertoires were generated with immunoSEQ multiplex PCR, while TCRdb's copy carries only in-frame clones and drops some. V and J calls and clone size are those listed in that table; D and trimming were worked out from the DNA. The sample includes some 2,100,000 clones, nearly 97% of them seen just once. V shed 7 bases and J shed 3 bases, with 13 bases lying between them. The germline V gene has CDR1 MNHEY and CDR2 SVGAGI. CDR3 size: 14 residues. None of the donors, who were healthy HIV-negative adults, had recently had acute infections or vaccinations.

Specimen: naive CD4+ T cells sorted from blood. The subset: CD45RA+ positively selected. This chain uses TRBV6-5 with TRBJ1-3, with D maybe TRBD1 (6 bases). This sequence was found in a man younger than 35 in good health. The DNA for the CDR3 is TGTGCCAGCACCGAGGGGGGGCATGGAAACACCATATATTTT. Amino acid sequence: CASTEGGHGNTIYF.